This TCR beta chain was profiled in a study of early T cells in non-severe SARS-CoV-2 infection. Per the germline V gene, CDR1 is MNHEY and CDR2 is SMNVEV (reference sequence). The CDR3 contains 15 residues. The J segment lost 8 bases and the V segment lost 5 bases, leaving 9 bases of the junction unmatched. TCRdb processed the 5' RACE reads anew with MiXCR; each CDR3 protein has one entry. The sample has tens of thousands of distinct CDR3 sequences; roughly 5.7% are singletons. There are many counts of this clonotype. The chain joins TRBV27 to TRBJ2-3, with 11 positions matching TRBD2. Sequenced material: whole blood. The clonotype originates from an adult who was a healthcare worker with PCR-confirmed SARS-CoV-2 infection or an uninfected control (not recorded which). The chain's CDR3 is CASSLLAGALGTQYF. CDR3 bases: TGTGCCAGCAGTCTACTAGCGGGAGCGTTGGGTACGCAGTATTTT.